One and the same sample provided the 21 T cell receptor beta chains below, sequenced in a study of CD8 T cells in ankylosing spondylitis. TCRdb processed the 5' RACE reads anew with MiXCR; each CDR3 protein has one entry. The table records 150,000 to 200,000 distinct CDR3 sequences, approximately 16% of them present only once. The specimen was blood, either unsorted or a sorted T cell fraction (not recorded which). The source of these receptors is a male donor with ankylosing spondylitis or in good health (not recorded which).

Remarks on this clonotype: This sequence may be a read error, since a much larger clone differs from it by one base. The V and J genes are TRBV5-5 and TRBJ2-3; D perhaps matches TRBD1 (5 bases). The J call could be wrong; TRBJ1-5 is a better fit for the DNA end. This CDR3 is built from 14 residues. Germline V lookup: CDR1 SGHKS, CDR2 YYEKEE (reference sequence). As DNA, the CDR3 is TGTGCCAGCAGCTTGGGGCAGGGCACAGATACGCAGCATTTT. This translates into CASSLGQGTDTQHF.

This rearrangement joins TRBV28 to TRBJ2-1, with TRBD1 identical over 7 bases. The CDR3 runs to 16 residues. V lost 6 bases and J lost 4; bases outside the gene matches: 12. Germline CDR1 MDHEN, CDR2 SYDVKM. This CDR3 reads CASRPRTGRQYNEQFF. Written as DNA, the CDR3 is TGTGCCAGCAGACCCCGGACAGGACGACAGTACAATGAGCAGTTCTTC.

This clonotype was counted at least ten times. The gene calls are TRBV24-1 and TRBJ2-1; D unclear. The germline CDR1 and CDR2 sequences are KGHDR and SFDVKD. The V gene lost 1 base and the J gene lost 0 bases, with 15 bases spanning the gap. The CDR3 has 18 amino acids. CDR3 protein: CATSDLAPYLSSYNEQFF. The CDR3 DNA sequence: TGTGCCACCAGTGATTTAGCCCCATACCTGAGCTCCTACAATGAGCAGTTCTTC.

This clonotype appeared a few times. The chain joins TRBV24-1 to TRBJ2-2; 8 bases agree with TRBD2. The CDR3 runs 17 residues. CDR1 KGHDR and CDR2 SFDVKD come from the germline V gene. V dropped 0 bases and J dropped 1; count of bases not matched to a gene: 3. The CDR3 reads CATSDLQLAGNTGELFF. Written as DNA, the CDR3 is TGTGCCACCAGTGATTTGCAGCTAGCGGGGAACACCGGGGAGCTGTTTTTT.

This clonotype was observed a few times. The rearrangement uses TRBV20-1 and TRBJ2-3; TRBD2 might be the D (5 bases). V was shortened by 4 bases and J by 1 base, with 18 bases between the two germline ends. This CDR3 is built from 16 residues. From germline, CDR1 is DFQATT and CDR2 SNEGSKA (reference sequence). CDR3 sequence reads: CSAISRGSRGTDTQYF. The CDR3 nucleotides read TGCAGTGCTATCTCCCGAGGGAGTCGGGGCACAGATACGCAGTATTTT.

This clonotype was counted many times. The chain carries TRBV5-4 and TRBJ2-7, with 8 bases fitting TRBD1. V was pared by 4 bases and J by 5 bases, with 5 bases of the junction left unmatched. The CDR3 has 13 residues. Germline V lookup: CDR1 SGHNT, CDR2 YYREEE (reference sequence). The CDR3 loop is CASSRPTGDEQYF. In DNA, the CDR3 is TGTGCCAGCAGCAGGCCGACAGGGGACGAGCAGTACTTC.

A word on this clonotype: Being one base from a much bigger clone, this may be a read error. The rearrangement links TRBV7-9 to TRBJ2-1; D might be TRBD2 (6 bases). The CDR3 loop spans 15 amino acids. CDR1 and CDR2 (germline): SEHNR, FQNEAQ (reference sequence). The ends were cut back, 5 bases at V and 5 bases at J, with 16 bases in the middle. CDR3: CASSLTSRRNNEQFF. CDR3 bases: TGTGCCAGCAGCCTAACTAGCAGGAGAAACAATGAGCAGTTCTTC.

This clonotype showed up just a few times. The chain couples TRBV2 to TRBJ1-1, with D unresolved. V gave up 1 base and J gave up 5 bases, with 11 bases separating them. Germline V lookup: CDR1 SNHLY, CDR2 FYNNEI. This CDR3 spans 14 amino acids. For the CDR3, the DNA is TGTGCCAGCAGTGAAGGTGGAGCTTTAACTGAAGCTTTCTTT. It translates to CASSEGGALTEAFF.

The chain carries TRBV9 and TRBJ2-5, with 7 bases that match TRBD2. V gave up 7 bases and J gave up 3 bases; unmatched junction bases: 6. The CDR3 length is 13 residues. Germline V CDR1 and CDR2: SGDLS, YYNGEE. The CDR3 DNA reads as TGTGCCAGCTCAACTCTAGCGGAAGAGACCCAGTACTTC. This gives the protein CASSTLAEETQYF. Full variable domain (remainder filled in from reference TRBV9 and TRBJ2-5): DSGVTQTPKHLITATGQRVTLRCSPRSGDLSVYWYQQSLDQGLQFLIQYYNGEERAKGNILERFSAQQFPDLHSELNLSSLELGDSALYFCASSTLAEETQYFGPGTRLLVL.

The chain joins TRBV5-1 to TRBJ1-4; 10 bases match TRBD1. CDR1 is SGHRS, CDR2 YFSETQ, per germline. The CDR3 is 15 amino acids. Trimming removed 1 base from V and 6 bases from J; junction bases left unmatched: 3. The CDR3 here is CASSLTTGGYEKLFF. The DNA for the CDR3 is TGCGCCAGCAGCTTGACGACAGGGGGCTATGAAAAACTGTTTTTT. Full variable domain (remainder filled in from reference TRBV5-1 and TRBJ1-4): KAGVTQTPRYLIKTRGQQVTLSCSPISGHRSVSWYQQTPGQGLQFLFEYFSETQRNKGNFPGRFSGRQFSNSRSEMNVSTLELGDSALYLCASSLTTGGYEKLFFGSGTQLSVL.

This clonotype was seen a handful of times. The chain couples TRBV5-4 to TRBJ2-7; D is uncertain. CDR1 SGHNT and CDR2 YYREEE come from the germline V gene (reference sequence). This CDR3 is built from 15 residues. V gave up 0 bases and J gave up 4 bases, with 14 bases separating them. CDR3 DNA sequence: TGTGCCAGCAGCTTGGGGGTTGGGATCGCATACGAGCAGTACTTC. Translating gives CASSLGVGIAYEQYF.

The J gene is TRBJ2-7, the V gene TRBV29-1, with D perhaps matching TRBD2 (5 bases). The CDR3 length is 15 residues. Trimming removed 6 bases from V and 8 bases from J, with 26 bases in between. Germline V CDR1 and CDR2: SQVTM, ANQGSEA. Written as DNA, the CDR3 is TGCAGCGTGGCCGTTGAAGCGGCTACGTCCAACAAGCAGTACTTC. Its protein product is CSVAVEAATSNKQYF.

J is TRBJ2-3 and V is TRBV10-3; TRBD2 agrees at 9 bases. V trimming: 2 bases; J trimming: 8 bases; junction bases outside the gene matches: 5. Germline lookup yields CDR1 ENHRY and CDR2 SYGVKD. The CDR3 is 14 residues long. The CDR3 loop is CAISEPSGTATQYF. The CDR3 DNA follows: TGTGCCATCAGTGAGCCTAGCGGGACTGCTACGCAGTATTTT.

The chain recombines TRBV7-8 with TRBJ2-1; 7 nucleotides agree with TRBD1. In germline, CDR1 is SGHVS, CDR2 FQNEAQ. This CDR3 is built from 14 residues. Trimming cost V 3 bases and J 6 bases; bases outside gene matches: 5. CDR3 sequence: CASSFLGGLNEQFF. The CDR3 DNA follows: TGTGCCAGCAGCTTCTTAGGGGGCCTCAATGAGCAGTTCTTC.

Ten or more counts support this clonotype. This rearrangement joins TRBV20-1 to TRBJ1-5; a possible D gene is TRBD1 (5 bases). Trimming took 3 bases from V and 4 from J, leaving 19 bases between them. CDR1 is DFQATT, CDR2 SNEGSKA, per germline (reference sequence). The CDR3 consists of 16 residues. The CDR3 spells CSASGSSLGGNQPQHF. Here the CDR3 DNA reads TGCAGTGCTAGTGGTTCATCTCTGGGGGGGAATCAGCCCCAGCATTTT.

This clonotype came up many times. For the CDR3, the DNA is TGTGCCACCAGTGGTCACAGCACCGGGGAGCTGTTTTTT. It encodes CATSGHSTGELFF. The chain links TRBV24-1 to TRBJ2-2; D gene unclear. Germline CDR1 KGHDR, CDR2 SFDVKD. The CDR3 extends over 13 amino acids. V shed 5 bases and J shed 4 bases, with 7 bases lying between them.

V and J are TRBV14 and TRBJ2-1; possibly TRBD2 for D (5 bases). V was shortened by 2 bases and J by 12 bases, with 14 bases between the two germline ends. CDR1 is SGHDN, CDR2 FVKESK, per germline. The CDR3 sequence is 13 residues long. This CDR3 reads CASSQSDFGGQFF. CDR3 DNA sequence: TGTGCCAGCAGCCAATCGGATTTTGGAGGGCAGTTCTTC.

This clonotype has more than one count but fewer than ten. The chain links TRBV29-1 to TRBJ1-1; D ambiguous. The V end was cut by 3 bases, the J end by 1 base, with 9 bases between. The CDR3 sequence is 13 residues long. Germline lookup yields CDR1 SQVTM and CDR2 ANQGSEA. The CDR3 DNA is TGCAGCGTTGATAGGGAAGAGAACACTGAAGCTTTCTTT. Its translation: CSVDREENTEAFF. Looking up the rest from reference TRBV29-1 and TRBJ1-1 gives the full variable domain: SAVISQKPSRDICQRGTSLTIQCQVDSQVTMMFWYRQQPGQSLTLIATANQGSEATYESGFVIDKFPISRPNLTFSTLTVSNMSPEDSSIYLCSVDREENTEAFFGQGTRLTVV.

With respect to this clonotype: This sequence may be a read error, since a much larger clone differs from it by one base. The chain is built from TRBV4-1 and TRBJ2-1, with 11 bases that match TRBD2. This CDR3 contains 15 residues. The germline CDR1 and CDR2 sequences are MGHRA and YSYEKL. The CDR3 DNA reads TGCGCCAGCAGCCTGGGACTAGCGGTCTACAATGCGCAGTTCTTC. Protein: CASSLGLAVYNAQFF.

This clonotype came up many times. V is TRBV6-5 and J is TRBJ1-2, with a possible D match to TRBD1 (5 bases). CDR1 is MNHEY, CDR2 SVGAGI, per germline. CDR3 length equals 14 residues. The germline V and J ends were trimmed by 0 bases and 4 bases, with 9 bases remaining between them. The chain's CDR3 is CASSYSGTVYGYTF. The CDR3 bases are TGTGCCAGCAGTTACTCCGGGACGGTCTATGGCTACACCTTC.

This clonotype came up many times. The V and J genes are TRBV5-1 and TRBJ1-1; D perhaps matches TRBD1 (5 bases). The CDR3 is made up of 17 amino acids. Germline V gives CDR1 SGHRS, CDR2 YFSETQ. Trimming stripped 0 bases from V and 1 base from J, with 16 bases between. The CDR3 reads CASSLEFQGVTNTEAFF. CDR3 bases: TGCGCCAGCAGCTTGGAGTTCCAGGGCGTGACGAACACTGAAGCTTTCTTT.